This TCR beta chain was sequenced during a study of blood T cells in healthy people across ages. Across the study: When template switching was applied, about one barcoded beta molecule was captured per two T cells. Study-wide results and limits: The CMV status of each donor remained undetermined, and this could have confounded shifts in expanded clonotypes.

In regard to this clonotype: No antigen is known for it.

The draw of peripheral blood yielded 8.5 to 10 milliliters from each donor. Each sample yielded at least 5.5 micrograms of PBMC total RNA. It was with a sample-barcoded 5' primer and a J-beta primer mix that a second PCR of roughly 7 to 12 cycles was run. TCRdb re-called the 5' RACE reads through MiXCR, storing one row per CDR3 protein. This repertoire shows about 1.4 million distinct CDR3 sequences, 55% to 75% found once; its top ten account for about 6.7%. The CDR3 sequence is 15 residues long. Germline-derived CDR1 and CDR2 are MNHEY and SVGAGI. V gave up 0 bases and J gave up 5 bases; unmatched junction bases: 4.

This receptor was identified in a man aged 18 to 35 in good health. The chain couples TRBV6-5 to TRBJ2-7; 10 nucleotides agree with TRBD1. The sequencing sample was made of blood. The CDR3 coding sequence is TGTGCCAGCAGTTACTCGGGACAGGGGAACCACGAGCAGTACTTC. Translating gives CASSYSGQGNHEQYF.